These T cell receptor beta chains were read from a single sample in a study of blood T cells in healthy people across ages. TCRdb passed the 5' RACE reads through MiXCR, listing each CDR3 protein once. The sample holds fewer than 2 million distinct CDR3 sequences; about two fifths are singletons and the top ten take more than 20%. Sequencing was done on a sample of blood. These receptor sequences come from a human donor in good health. CDR3s include the opening cysteine and the closing phenylalanine or tryptophan. D genes are given only for firm matches. Size tells how often a clone was seen (once, few, many) or the class of an expanded clone, and some rows leave it out.

TRBJ2-1 . TRBV4-3 few TGCGCCAGCAGCCAAGTCGCAGCCGATGAGCAGTTCTTC CASSQVAADEQFF
TRBJ1-6 . TRBV20-1 . TGCAGTGCTTATGACAGGAATTCACCCCTCCACTTT CSAYDRNSPLHF
TRBJ1-1 . TRBV24-1 few TGTGCCACCAGGGGATCGAACACTGAAGCTTTCTTT CATRGSNTEAFF
TRBJ2-3 . TRBV6-5 . TGTGCCAGCAGTTACACAGGTACCCTCACAGATACGCAGTATTTT CASSYTGTLTDTQYF
TRBJ1-6 . TRBV6-6 . TGTGCCAGCAGTTGGGCGGGAGACGGACGCTCTAATTCACCCCTCCACTTT CASSWAGDGRSNSPLHF
TRBJ2-7 TRBD1 TRBV6-1 . TGTGCCAGCATCGAAGGTGGGACAGGGACCTACGAGCAGTACTTC CASIEGGTGTYEQYF
TRBJ2-7 TRBD1 TRBV5-6 . TGTGCCAGCAGCGCCCCGGGACAGTCAACCTACGAGCAGTACTTC CASSAPGQSTYEQYF
TRBJ2-5 . TRBV20-1 . TGCAGTGCTATTTACAGGGACTTCAGAGAGACCCAGTACTTC CSAIYRDFRETQYF
TRBJ2-7 . TRBV20-1 . TGCAGTGCCAAGTCCGGGACTGGAAGCTCCTACGAGCAGTACTTC CSAKSGTGSSYEQYF
TRBJ2-1 . TRBV20-1 few TGCAGTGCTAGAGTCGGTATGGGGGCGGGGGCCTCCAATGAGCAGTTCTTC CSARVGMGAGASNEQFF